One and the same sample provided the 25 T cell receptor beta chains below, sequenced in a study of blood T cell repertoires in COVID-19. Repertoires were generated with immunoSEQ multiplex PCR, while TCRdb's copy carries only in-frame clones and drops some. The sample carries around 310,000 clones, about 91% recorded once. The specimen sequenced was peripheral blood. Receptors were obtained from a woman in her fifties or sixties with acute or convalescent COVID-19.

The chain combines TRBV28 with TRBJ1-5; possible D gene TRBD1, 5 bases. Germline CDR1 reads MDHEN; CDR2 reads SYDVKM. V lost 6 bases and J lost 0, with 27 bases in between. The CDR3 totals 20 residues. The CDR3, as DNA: TGTGCCAGCAGCCGTTCCTGGGGCCCTTTATCGGGCCATAGCAATCAGCCCCAGCATTTT. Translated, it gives CASSRSWGPLSGHSNQPQHF.

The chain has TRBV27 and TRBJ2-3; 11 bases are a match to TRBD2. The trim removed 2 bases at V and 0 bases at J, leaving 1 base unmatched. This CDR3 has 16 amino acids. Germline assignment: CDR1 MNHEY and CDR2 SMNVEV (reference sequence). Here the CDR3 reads CASSLRTSGSTDTQYF. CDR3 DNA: TGTGCCAGCAGTTTACGGACTAGCGGGAGCACAGATACGCAGTATTTT.

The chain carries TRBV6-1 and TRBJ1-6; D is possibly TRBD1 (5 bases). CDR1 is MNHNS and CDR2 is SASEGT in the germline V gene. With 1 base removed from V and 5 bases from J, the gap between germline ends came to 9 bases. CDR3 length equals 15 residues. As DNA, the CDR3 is TGTGCCAGCAGTGAAGGTTGGGGGGATAATTCACCCCTCCACTTT. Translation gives CASSEGWGDNSPLHF.

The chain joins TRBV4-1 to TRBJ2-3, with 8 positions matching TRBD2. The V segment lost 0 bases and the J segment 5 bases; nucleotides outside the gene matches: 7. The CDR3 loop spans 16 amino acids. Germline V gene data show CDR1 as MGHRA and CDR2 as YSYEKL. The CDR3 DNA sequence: TGCGCCAGCAGCCAAGATTTGGGGACTAGTGTAGATACGCAGTATTTT. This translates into CASSQDLGTSVDTQYF.

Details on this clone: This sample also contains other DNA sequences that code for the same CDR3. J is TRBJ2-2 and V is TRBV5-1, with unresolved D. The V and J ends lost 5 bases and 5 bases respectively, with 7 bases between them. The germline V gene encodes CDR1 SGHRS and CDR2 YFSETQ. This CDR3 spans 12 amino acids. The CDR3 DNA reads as TGCGCCAGCAGTCCAGGTACCGGGGAGCTGTTTTTT. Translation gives CASSPGTGELFF.

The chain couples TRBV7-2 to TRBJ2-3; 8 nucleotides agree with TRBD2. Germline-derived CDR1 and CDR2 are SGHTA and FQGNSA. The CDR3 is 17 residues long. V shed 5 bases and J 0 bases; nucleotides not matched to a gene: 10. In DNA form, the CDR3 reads TGTGCCAGCAGCCCTCTGGCGGCGGGGGGTAGCACAGATACGCAGTATTTT. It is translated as CASSPLAAGGSTDTQYF.

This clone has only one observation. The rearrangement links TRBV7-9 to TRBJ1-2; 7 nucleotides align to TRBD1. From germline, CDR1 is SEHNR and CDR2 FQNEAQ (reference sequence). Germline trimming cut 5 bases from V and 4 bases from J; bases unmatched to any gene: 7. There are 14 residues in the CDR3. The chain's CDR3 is CASSPRTGAYGYTF. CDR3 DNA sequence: TGTGCCAGCAGCCCCCGGACAGGAGCCTATGGCTACACCTTC. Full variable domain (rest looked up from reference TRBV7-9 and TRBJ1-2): DTGVSQNPRHKITKRGQNVTFRCDPISEHNRLYWYRQTLGQGPEFLTYFQNEAQLEKSRLLSDRFSAERPKGSFSTLEIQRTEQGDSAMYLCASSPRTGAYGYTFGSGTRLTVV.

CDR3 loop: CASRILLLAGDPSSYNEQFF. CDR3 sequence (DNA): TGTGCCAGCAGGATCCTATTACTAGCGGGGGATCCGAGCTCCTACAATGAGCAGTTCTTC. The chain combines TRBV13 with TRBJ2-1, with 11 bases fitting TRBD2. V lost 6 bases and J lost 0; bases outside the gene matches: 16. Germline V CDR1 and CDR2: PRHDT, FYEKMQ (reference sequence). The CDR3 length is 20 residues.

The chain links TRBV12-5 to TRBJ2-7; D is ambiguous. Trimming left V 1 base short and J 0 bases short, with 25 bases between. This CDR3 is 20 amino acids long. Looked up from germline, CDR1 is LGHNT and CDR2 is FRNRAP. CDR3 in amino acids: CASGLARTLTKRSFSYEQYF. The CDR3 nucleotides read TGTGCTAGTGGTTTGGCTCGAACCCTCACTAAGCGCTCCTTCTCCTACGAGCAGTACTTC.

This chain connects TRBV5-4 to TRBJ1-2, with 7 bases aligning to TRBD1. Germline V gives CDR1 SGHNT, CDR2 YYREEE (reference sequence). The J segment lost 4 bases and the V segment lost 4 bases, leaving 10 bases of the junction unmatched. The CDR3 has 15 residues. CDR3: CASSLSKGGFYGYTF. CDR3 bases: TGTGCCAGCAGCCTCTCTAAAGGGGGCTTCTATGGCTACACCTTC.

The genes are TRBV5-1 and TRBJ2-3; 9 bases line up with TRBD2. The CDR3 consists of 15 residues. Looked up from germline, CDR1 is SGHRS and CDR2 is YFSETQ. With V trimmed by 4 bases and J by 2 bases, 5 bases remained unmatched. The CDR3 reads CASSLGTSNTDTQYF. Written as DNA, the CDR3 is TGCGCCAGCAGCCTCGGGACTAGCAACACAGATACGCAGTATTTT.

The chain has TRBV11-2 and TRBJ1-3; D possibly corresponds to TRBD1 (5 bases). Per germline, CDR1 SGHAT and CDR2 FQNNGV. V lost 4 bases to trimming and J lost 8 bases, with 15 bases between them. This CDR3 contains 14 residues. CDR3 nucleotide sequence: TGTGCCAGCAGCTCCTTTTCTGGGGCCGACACCATATATTTT. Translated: CASSSFSGADTIYF.

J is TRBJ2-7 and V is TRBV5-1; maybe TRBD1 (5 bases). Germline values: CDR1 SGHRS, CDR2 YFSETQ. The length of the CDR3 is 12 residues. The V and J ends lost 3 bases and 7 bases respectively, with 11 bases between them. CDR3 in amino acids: CASSYQGYEQYF. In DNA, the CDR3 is TGCGCCAGCAGCTACCAGGGTTATGAGCAGTACTTC.

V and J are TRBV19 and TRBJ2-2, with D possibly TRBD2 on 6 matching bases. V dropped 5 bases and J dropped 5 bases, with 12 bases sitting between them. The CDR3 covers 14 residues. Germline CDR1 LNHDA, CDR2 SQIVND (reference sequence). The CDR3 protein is CASSRLAQTGELFF. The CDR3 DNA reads TGTGCCAGTAGTCGGCTAGCGCAGACCGGGGAGCTGTTTTTT.

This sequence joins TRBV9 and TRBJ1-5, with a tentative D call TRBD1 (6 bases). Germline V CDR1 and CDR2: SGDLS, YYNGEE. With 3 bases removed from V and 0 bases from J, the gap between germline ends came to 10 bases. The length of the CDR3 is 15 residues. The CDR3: CASSEGGVSNQPQHF. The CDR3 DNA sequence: TGTGCCAGCAGCGAAGGGGGGGTTAGCAATCAGCCCCAGCATTTT.

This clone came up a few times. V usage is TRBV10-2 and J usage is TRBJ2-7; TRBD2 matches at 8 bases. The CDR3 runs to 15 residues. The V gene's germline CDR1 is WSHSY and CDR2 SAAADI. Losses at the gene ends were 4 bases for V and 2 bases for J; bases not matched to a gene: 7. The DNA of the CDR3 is TGCGCCAGCAGTGTCTCGGGGGGACTAGCCTACGAGCAGTACTTC. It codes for CASSVSGGLAYEQYF.

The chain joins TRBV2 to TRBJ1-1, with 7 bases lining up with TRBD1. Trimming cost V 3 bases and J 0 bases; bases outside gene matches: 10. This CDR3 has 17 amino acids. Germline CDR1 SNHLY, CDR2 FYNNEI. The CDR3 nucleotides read TGTGCCAGCAGTGACCCGACAGGGTGGGCATTGAACACTGAAGCTTTCTTT. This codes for CASSDPTGWALNTEAFF. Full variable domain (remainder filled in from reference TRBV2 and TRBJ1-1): EPEVTQTPSHQVTQMGQEVILRCVPISNHLYFYWYRQILGQKVEFLVSFYNNEISEKSEIFDDQFSVERPDGSNFTLKIRSTKLEDSAMYFCASSDPTGWALNTEAFFGQGTRLTVV.

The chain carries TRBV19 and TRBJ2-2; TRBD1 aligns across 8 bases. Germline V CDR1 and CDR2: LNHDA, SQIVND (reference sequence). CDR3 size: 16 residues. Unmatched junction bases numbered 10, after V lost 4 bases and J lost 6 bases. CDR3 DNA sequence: TGTGCCAGTAGTAAGCAGGGGGCTGGTTACGCCGGGGAGCTGTTTTTT. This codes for CASSKQGAGYAGELFF.

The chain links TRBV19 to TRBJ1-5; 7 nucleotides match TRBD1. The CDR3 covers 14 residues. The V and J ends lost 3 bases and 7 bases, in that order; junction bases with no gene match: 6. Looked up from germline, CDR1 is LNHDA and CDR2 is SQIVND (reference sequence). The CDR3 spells CASSIDRVGQPQHF. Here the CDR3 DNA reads TGTGCCAGTAGTATTGACAGGGTCGGGCAGCCCCAGCATTTT.

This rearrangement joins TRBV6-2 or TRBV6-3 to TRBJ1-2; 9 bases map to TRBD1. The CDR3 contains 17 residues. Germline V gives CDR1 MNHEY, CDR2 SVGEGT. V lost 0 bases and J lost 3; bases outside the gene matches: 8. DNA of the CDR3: TGTGCCAGCAGTTACTCCGGGACAGGGCTGTTTTACTATGGCTACACCTTC. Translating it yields CASSYSGTGLFYYGYTF.

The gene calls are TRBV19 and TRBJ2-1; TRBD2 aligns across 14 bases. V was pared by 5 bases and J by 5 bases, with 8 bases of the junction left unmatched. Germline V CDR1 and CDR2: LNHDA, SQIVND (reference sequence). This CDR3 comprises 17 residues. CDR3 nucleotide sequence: TGTGCCAGTAGTGAGACTAGCGGGGGGGCCAGCGACAATGAGCAGTTCTTC. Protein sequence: CASSETSGGASDNEQFF.

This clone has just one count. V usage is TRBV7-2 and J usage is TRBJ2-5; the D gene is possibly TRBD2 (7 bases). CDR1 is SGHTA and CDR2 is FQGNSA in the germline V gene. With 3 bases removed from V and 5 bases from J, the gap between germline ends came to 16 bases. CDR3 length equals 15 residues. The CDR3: CASSFRGRGVETQYF. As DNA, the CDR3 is TGTGCCAGCAGCTTCCGGGGGAGGGGGGTTGAGACCCAGTACTTC.

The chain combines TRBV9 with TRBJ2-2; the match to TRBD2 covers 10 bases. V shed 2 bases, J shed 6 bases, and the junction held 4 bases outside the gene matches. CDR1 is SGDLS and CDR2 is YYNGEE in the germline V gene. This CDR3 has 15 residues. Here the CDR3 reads CASSVTSGMAGELFF. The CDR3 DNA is TGTGCCAGCAGCGTTACTAGCGGGATGGCCGGGGAGCTGTTTTTT.

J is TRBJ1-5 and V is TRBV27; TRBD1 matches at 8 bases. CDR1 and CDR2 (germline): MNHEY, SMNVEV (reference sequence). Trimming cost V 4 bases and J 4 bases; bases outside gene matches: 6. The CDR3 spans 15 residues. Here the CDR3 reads CASSYRGIPNQPQHF. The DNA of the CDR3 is TGTGCCAGCAGTTACAGGGGGATCCCTAATCAGCCCCAGCATTTT.

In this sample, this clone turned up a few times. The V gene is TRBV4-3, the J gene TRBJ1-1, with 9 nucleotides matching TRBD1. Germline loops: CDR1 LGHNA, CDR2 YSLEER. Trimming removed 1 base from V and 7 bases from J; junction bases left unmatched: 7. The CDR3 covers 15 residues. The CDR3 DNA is TGCGCCAGCAGCCAAGGCGGGACAGGGTGGGATGAAGCTTTCTTT. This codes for CASSQGGTGWDEAFF.